The following is a TCR beta chain sequence with its context. As yet, its antigen is unknown. This entry belongs to a study of tumor-infiltrating lymphocytes in primary liver carcinoma. Study-wide results and caveats: Tumor samples exhibited a significantly greater top-250-clone fraction than blood samples (p = 0.039).

Priming with a constant-region primer yielded TCR beta cDNA from 450 to 600 ng total RNA. It was through three nested multiplex PCR rounds of slightly modified ARM-PCR that TCR beta libraries arose. Via MiXCR, TCRdb re-called the multiplex PCR reads, giving one row per CDR3 protein. This sample carries about 310,000 distinct CDR3 sequences, approximately 54% of them seen once, and the ten largest clones take about 17%. They got blood RNA out of unsorted whole blood and also pulled out germline DNA. This receptor was obtained from a woman aged 30 to 39 with primary liver carcinoma and hepatitis B virus infection. Material: peripheral blood.

CDR3: CATSDYHRLAGVGNEQFF. DNA for the CDR3: TGTGCCACCAGTGATTACCACCGACTAGCGGGTGTCGGGAATGAGCAGTTCTTC. The chain uses TRBV24-1 and TRBJ2-1; 10 bases match TRBD2. In germline, CDR1 is KGHDR, CDR2 SFDVKD. Trimming at V came to 2 bases and at J to 7 bases, leaving 13 bases not matched to a gene. This CDR3 has 18 residues.